The source of this T cell receptor (beta chain) is a study of identical twins. Notes on the study in general: Sequences that were beta out-of-frame showed weaker excess twin sharing.

MiXCR was run by TCRdb on the 5' RACE reads, yielding one entry per CDR3 protein. The sample lists 750,000 to 950,000 distinct CDR3 sequences, 10% to 15% occurring once. This clonotype has ten or more counts. As yet, its antigen is unknown. The CDR3 is 16 amino acids. The V segment lost 1 base and the J segment 3 bases; nucleotides outside the gene matches: 2. Germline V gives CDR1 SGHTA, CDR2 FQGTGA. The same sample was also used in a study of yellow fever vaccine responses in identical twins.

This rearrangement joins TRBV7-3 to TRBJ2-1, with 11 bases matching TRBD2. The sample was PBMCs. This sequence originates from a woman under 30 in good health. CDR3 protein: CASSLRGTSGYNEQFF. In DNA, the CDR3 is TGTGCCAGCAGCTTAAGGGGGACTAGCGGCTACAATGAGCAGTTCTTC. Using reference TRBV7-3 and TRBJ2-1 for the parts outside the CDR3, the full variable domain is GAGVSQTPSNKVTEKGKYVELRCDPISGHTALYWYRQSLGQGPEFLIYFQGTGAADDSGLPNDRFFAVRPEGSVSTLKIQRTERGDSAVYLCASSLRGTSGYNEQFFGPGTRLTVL.